This T cell receptor beta chain was identified in a study of cytomegalovirus exposure and HLA in healthy donors. V lost 5 bases and J lost 0, with 12 bases in between. There are 15 residues in the CDR3. The germline CDR1 and CDR2 sequences are SEHNR and FQNEAQ (reference sequence). The PCR was carried out with 60 Vbeta primers and 13 Jbeta primers. Method: immunoSEQ multiplex PCR; TCRdb's copy keeps in-frame clones and lacks some. The table records 110,000 to 150,000 clones, nearly 10% of them present only once. J is TRBJ2-3 and V is TRBV7-9, with D possibly TRBD1 on 5 matching bases. This clonotype was obtained from a man aged 45-65 years in good health and CMV-seronegative. Sequenced material: PBMCs. The chain's CDR3 is CASSTRQTSTDTQYF. Written as DNA, the CDR3 is TGTGCCAGCAGCACCCGACAGACTAGCACAGATACGCAGTATTTT.